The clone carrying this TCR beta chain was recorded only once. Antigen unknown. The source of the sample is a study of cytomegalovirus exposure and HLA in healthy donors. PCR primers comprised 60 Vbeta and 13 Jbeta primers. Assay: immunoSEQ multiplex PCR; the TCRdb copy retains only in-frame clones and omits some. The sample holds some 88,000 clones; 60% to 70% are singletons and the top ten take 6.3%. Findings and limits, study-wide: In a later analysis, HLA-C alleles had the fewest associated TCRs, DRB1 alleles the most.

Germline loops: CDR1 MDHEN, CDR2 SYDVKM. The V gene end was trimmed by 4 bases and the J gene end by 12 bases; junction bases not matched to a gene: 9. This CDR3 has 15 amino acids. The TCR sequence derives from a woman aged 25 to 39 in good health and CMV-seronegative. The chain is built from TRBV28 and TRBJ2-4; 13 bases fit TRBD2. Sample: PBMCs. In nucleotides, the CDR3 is TGTGCCAGCAGTTCAAGGACTAGCGGGAGATGGGATCAGTACTTC. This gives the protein CASSSRTSGRWDQYF.